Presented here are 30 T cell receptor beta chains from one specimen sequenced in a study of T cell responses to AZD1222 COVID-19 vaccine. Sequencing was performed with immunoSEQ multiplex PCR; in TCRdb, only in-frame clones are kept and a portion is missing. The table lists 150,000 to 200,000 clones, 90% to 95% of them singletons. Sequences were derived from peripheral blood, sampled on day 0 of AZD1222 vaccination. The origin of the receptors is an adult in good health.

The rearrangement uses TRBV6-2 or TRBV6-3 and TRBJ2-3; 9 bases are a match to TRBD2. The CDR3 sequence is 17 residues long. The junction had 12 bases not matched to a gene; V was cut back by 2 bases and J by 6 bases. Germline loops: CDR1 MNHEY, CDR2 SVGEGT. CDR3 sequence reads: CASSYGVGLARGDTQYF. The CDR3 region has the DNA TGTGCCAGCAGTTACGGAGTTGGACTAGCGCGGGGGGATACGCAGTATTTT.

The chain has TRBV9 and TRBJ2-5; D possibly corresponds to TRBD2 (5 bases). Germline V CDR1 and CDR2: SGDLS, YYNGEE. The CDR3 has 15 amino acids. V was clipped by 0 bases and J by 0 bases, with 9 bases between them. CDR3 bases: TGTGCCAGCAGCGTAGAAGGACTCCACCAAGAGACCCAGTACTTC. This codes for CASSVEGLHQETQYF.

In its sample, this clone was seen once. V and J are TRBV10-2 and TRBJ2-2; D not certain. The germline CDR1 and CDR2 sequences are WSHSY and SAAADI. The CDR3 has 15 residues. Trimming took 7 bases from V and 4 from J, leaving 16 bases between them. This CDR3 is CASTEPPSVTGELFF. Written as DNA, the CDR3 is TGCGCCAGCACCGAACCTCCCTCGGTCACCGGGGAGCTGTTTTTT.

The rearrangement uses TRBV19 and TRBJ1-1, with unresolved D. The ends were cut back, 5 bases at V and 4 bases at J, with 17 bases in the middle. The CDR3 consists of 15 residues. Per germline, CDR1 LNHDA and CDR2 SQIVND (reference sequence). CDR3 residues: CASSLGPLGRTEAFF. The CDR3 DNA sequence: TGTGCCAGTAGTTTAGGCCCCTTAGGTCGCACTGAAGCTTTCTTT.

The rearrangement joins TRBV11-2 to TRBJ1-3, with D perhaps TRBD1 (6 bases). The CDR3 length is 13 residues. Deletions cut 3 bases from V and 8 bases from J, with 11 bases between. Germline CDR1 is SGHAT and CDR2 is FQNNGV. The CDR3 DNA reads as TGTGCCAGCAGCTTGACAGGAGGGGACACCATATATTTT. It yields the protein CASSLTGGDTIYF. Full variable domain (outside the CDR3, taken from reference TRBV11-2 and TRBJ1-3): EAGVAQSPRYKIIEKRQSVAFWCNPISGHATLYWYQQILGQGPKLLIQFQNNGVVDDSQLPKDRFSAERLKGVDSTLKIQPAKLEDSAVYLCASSLTGGDTIYFGEGSWLTVV.

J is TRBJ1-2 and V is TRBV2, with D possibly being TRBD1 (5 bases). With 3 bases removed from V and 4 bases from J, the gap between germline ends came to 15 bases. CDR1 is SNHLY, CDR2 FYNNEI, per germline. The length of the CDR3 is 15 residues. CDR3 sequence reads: CASSDTLDSPYGYTF. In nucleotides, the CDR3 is TGTGCCAGCAGTGACACTTTAGACAGTCCCTATGGCTACACCTTC.

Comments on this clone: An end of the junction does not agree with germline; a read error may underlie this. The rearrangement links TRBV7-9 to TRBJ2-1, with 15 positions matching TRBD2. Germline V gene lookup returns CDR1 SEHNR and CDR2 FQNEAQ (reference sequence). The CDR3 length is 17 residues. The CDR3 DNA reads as TGTGCCAGCAGGTTAGCCCGGACTAGCGGGAGGGTAAATGAGCAGTTCTTC. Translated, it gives CASRLARTSGRVNEQFF.

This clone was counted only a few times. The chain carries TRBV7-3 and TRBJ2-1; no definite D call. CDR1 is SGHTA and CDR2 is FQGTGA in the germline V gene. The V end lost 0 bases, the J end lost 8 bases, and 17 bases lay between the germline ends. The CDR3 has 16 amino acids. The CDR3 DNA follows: TGTGCCAGCAGCTTAACAGTGGGATTCAGTATCCATGAGCAGTTCTTC. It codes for CASSLTVGFSIHEQFF.

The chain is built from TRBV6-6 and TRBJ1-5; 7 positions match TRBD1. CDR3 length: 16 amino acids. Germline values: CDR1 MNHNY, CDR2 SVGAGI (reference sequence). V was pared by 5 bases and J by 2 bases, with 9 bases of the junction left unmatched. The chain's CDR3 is CASSRSTGSGNQPQHF. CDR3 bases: TGTGCCAGCAGTAGATCGACAGGGTCAGGCAATCAGCCCCAGCATTTT.

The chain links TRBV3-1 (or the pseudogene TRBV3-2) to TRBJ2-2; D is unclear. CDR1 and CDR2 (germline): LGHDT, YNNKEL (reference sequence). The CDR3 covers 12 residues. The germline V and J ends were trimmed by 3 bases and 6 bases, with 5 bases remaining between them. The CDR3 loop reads CASSQSAGELFF. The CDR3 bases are TGTGCCAGCAGCCAGAGCGCCGGGGAGCTGTTTTTT.

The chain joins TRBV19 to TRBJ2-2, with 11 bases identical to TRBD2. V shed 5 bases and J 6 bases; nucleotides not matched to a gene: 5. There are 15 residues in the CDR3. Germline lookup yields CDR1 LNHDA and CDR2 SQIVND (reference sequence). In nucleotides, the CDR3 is TGTGCCAGTAGTGAGACTAGCGGGAATGCCGGGGAGCTGTTTTTT. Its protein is CASSETSGNAGELFF.

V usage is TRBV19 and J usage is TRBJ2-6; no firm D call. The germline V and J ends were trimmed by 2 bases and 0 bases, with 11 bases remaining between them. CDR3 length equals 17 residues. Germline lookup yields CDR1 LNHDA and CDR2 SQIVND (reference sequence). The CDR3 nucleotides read TGTGCCAGTAGTATATCCCGACCGTACTCTGGGGCCAACGTCCTGACTTTC. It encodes CASSISRPYSGANVLTF.

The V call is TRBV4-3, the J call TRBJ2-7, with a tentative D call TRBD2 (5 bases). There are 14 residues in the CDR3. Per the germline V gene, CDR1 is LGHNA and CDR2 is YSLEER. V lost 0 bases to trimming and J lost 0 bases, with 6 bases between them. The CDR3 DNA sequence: TGCGCCAGCAGCCAAGAGGGGAGCTCCTACGAGCAGTACTTC. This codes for CASSQEGSSYEQYF.

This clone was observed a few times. CDR3 loop: CASSPGVLEQFF. The CDR3 coding sequence is TGTGCCAGCAGCCCGGGAGTTCTTGAGCAGTTCTTC. The gene calls are TRBV7-6 and TRBJ2-1; tentative D call: TRBD2 (6 bases). The germline CDR1 and CDR2 sequences are SGHVS and FNYEAQ. The V and J ends lost 5 bases and 9 bases respectively, with 11 bases between them. The CDR3 is 12 residues long. The variable domain in full, completed from reference TRBV7-6 and TRBJ2-1, reads GAGVSQSPRYKVTKRGQDVALRCDPISGHVSLYWYRQALGQGPEFLTYFNYEAQQDKSGLPNDRFSAERPEGSISTLTIQRTEQRDSAMYRCASSPGVLEQFFGPGTRLTVL.

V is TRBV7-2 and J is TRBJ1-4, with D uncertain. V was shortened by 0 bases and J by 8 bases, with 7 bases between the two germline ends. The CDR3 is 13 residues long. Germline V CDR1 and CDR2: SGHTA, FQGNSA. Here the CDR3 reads CASSLAAGEKLFF. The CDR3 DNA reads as TGTGCCAGCAGCTTAGCGGCGGGGGAAAAACTGTTTTTT.

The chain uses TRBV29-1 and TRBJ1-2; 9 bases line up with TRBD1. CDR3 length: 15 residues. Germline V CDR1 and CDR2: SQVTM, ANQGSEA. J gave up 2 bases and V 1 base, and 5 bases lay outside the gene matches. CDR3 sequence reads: CSVEGGTGPNYGYTF. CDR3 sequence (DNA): TGCAGCGTTGAAGGAGGGACAGGGCCAAACTATGGCTACACCTTC. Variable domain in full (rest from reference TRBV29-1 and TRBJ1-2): SAVISQKPSRDICQRGTSLTIQCQVDSQVTMMFWYRQQPGQSLTLIATANQGSEATYESGFVIDKFPISRPNLTFSTLTVSNMSPEDSSIYLCSVEGGTGPNYGYTFGSGTRLTVV.

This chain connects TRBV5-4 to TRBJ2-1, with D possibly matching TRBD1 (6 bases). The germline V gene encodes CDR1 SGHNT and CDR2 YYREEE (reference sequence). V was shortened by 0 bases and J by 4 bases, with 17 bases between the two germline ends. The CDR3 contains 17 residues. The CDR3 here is CASSLGERGRRYNEQFF. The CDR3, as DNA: TGTGCCAGCAGCTTGGGGGAGAGGGGGAGACGGTACAATGAGCAGTTCTTC.

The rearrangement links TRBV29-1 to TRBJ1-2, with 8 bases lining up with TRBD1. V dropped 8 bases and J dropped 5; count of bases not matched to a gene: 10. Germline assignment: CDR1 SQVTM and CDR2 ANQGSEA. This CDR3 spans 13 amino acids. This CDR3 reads CSTAKGQDYGYTF. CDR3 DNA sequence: TGCAGCACCGCGAAGGGACAGGATTATGGCTACACCTTC.

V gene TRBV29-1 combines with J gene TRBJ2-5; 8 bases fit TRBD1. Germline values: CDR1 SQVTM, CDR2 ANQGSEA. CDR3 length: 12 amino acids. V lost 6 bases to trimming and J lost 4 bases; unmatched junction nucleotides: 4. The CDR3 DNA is TGCAGCGTGGCGACAGGGGCAGAGACCCAGTACTTC. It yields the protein CSVATGAETQYF.

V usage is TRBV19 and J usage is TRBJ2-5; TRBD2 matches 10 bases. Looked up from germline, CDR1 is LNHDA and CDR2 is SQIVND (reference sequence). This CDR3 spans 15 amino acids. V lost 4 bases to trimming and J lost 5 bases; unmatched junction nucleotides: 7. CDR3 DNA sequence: TGTGCCAGTAGTAACAGCGGGAGGGCCGGGGAGACCCAGTACTTC. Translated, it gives CASSNSGRAGETQYF.

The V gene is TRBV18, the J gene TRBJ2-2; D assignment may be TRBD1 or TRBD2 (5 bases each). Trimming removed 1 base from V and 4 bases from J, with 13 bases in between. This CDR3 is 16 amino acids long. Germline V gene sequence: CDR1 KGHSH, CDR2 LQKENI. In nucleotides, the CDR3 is TGTGCCAGCTCACCACTGTCCGGGGCGGGCACCGGGGAGCTGTTTTTT. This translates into CASSPLSGAGTGELFF.

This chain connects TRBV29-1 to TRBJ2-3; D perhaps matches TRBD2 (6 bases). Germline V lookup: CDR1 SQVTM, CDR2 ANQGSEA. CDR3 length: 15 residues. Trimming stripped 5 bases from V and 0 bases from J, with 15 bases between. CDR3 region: CSVHPRSGSTDTQYF. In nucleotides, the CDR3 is TGCAGCGTTCATCCCAGAAGCGGGAGCACAGATACGCAGTATTTT.

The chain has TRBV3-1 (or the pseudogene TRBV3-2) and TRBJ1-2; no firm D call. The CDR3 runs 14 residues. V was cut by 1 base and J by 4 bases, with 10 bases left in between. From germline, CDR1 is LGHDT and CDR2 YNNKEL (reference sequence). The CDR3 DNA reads TGTGCCAGCAGCCAAGTCAGATTCGGCTATGGCTACACCTTC. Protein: CASSQVRFGYGYTF.

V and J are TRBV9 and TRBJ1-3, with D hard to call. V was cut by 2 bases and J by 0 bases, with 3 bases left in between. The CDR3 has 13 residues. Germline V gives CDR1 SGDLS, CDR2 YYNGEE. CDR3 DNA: TGTGCCAGCAGCGTGGACTCTGGAAACACCATATATTTT. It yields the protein CASSVDSGNTIYF.

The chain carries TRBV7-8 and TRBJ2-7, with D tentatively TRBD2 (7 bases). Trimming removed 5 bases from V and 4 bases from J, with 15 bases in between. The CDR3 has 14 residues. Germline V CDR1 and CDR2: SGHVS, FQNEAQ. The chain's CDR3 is CASSLGGVVYEQYF. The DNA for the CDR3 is TGTGCCAGCAGCCTAGGGGGGGTTGTGTACGAGCAGTACTTC.

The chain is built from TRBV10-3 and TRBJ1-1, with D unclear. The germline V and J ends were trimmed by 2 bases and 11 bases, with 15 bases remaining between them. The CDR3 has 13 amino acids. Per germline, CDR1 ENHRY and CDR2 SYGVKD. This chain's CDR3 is CAISEGQALRAFF. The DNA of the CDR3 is TGTGCCATCAGTGAGGGCCAGGCCCTAAGGGCTTTCTTT.

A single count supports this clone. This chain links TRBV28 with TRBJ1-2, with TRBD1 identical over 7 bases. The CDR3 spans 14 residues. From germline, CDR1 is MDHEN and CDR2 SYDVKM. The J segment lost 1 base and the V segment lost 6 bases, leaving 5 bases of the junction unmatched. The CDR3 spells CASRYDRVNYGYTF. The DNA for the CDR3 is TGTGCCAGCAGATACGACAGGGTTAACTATGGCTACACCTTC.

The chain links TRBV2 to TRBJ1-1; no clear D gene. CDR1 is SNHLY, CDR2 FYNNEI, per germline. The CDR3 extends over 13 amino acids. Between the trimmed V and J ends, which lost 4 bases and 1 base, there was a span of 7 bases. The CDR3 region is CASSAPRNTEAFF. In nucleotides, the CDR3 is TGTGCCAGCAGTGCTCCTCGGAACACTGAAGCTTTCTTT.

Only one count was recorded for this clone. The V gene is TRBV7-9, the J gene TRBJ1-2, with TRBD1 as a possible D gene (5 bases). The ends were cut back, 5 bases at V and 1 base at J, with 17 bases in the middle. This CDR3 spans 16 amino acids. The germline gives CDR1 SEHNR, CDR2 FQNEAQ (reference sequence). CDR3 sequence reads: CASSPGGAAHNYGYTF. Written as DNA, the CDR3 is TGTGCCAGCAGCCCGGGTGGGGCCGCTCATAACTATGGCTACACCTTC.

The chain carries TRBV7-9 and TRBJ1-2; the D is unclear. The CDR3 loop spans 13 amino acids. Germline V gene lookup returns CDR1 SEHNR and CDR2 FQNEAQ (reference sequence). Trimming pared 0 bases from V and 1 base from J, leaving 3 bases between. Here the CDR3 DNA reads TGTGCCAGCAGCTTAGCTCATAACTATGGCTACACCTTC. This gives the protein CASSLAHNYGYTF.